One sample yielded the 23 T cell receptor beta chains listed below, sequenced in a study of T cells in Graves' hyperthyroidism and ophthalmopathy. RNA transcripts provided the source from which TCR beta CDR3 regions were amplified. The HTBI set primed first-round TCR CDR3 RT-PCR. TCRdb re-called the multiplex PCR reads through MiXCR, storing one row per CDR3 protein. The sample holds about 180,000 distinct CDR3 sequences, about 17% seen once. Sequenced material: blood. These receptors originate from a woman between 50 and 59 years old with Graves' hyperthyroidism.

The J gene is TRBJ1-1, the V gene TRBV24-1; 7 bases line up with TRBD1. The V gene end was trimmed by 5 bases and the J gene end by 5 bases; junction bases not matched to a gene: 7. This CDR3 is 14 amino acids long. CDR1 KGHDR and CDR2 SFDVKD come from the germline V gene. The CDR3 DNA reads TGTGCCACCAGTGGCAGTACAGGGGTTACTGAAGCTTTCTTT. Translating it yields CATSGSTGVTEAFF.

At least ten counts were recorded for this clonotype. The chain employs TRBV6-1 and TRBJ2-1; no definite D call. The V gene's germline CDR1 is MNHNS and CDR2 SASEGT. The CDR3 runs to 13 residues. The V gene lost 10 bases and the J gene lost 7 bases, with 17 bases spanning the gap. CDR3 sequence reads: CATAPRNRNEQFF. The CDR3 DNA reads TGTGCCACCGCGCCTCGTAACCGGAATGAGCAGTTCTTC.

As DNA, the CDR3 is TGTGCCAGCAGTGGTAGTCTAGCGGCCTACAATGAGCAGTTCTTC. Its protein is CASSGSLAAYNEQFF. The gene calls are TRBV2 and TRBJ2-1; 7 nucleotides align to TRBD2. V gave up 4 bases and J gave up 2 bases; unmatched junction bases: 5. Germline values: CDR1 SNHLY, CDR2 FYNNEI. The CDR3 loop spans 15 amino acids.

This clonotype was seen many times. The chain links TRBV5-1 to TRBJ2-7; 7 bases map to TRBD1. V lost 6 bases, J lost 5 bases, and 5 bases stayed unmatched. CDR1 and CDR2 from the germline V gene are SGHRS and YFSETQ. This CDR3 spans 12 amino acids. Here the CDR3 DNA reads TGCGCCAGCAAGGACAGGTGGGACGAGCAGTACTTC. Its translation: CASKDRWDEQYF.

At least ten counts were recorded for this clonotype. The chain links TRBV2 to TRBJ1-2; 7 bases align to TRBD1. Germline V CDR1 and CDR2: SNHLY, FYNNEI. The length of the CDR3 is 14 residues. J was trimmed by 8 bases and V by 8 bases; bases with no gene match: 14. CDR3 amino acids: CASRKEAGQMGYTF. CDR3 DNA sequence: TGTGCCAGCCGGAAAGAGGCGGGACAGATGGGCTACACCTTC.

The CDR3 nucleotides read TGTGCCAGCAGTCCGACGTTGTCTGACGAGCAGTACTTC. Its translation is CASSPTLSDEQYF. This sequence joins TRBV27 and TRBJ2-7, with D unresolved. The CDR3 is 13 amino acids. The germline V gene encodes CDR1 MNHEY and CDR2 SMNVEV (reference sequence). The V end lost 5 bases, the J end lost 5 bases, and 13 bases lay between the germline ends.

This clonotype was seen only a few times. CDR3 sequence reads: CASSLGAGVQNEQFF. CDR3 bases: TGTGCCAGCAGCTTAGGGGCGGGGGTGCAGAATGAGCAGTTCTTC. V is TRBV7-8 and J is TRBJ2-1, with 7 nucleotides matching TRBD2. This CDR3 is 15 amino acids long. Germline V gene sequence: CDR1 SGHVS, CDR2 FQNEAQ. After removal of 1 base from V and 7 bases from J, the junction contained 7 bases not matched to a gene. Based on the CDR3 plus reference TRBV7-8 and TRBJ2-1, the full variable domain is GAGVSQSPRYKVAKRGQDVALRCDPISGHVSLFWYQQALGQGPEFLTYFQNEAQLDKSGLPSDRFFAERPEGSVSTLKIQRTQQEDSAVYLCASSLGAGVQNEQFFGPGTRLTVL.

This clonotype was found many times. J is TRBJ1-6 and V is TRBV5-8; tentative D call: TRBD1 (5 bases). This CDR3 spans 18 amino acids. The V gene's germline CDR1 is SGHTS and CDR2 YDEGEE. With 0 bases removed from V and 10 bases from J, the gap between germline ends came to 23 bases. CDR3 DNA: TGTGCCAGCAGCTTGGGTGGGACGTCCCTGCGGCTACTATCACCCCTCCACTTT. As protein: CASSLGGTSLRLLSPLHF. The complete variable domain, with remaining parts taken from reference TRBV5-8 and TRBJ1-6, reads EAGVTQSPTHLIKTRGQQATLRCSPISGHTSVYWYQQALGLGLQFLLWYDEGEERNRGNFPPRFSGRQFPNYSSELNVNALELEDSALYLCASSLGGTSLRLLSPLHFGNGTRLTVT.

This clonotype was counted at least ten times. This chain joins TRBV12-3 or TRBV12-4 and TRBJ1-1, with 9 bases fitting TRBD1. The V and J ends lost 5 bases and 1 base, in that order; junction bases with no gene match: 2. The CDR3 extends over 14 amino acids. The CDR3 loop is CASSTQGANTEAFF. CDR3 in DNA: TGTGCCAGCAGTACACAGGGGGCGAACACTGAAGCTTTCTTT.

In its sample, this clonotype was seen many times. The chain recombines TRBV7-2 with TRBJ2-7, with unresolved D. The germline V gene has CDR1 SGHTA and CDR2 FQGNSA. Trimming pared 5 bases from V and 0 bases from J, leaving 11 bases between. This CDR3 has 14 amino acids. CDR3 amino acids: CASSAYSSSYEQYF. Written as DNA, the CDR3 is TGTGCCAGCAGCGCCTACAGTAGCTCCTACGAGCAGTACTTC.

This clonotype was counted many times. This rearrangement joins TRBV6-1 to TRBJ1-6, with 7 bases lining up with TRBD1. Germline values: CDR1 MNHNS, CDR2 SASEGT. The CDR3 length is 15 residues. V shed 7 bases and J 4 bases; nucleotides not matched to a gene: 7. In DNA form, the CDR3 reads TGTGCCAGCAAACTAGGGGGCTATTATAATTCACCCCTCCACTTT. Its translation is CASKLGGYYNSPLHF.

The sample holds many counts of this clonotype. The rearrangement uses TRBV7-2 and TRBJ2-3, with TRBD2 matching 14 bases. J was trimmed by 5 bases and V by 5 bases; bases with no gene match: 6. CDR3 length: 16 amino acids. The germline V gene encodes CDR1 SGHTA and CDR2 FQGNSA. The CDR3 sequence is CASSQGLAGGGDTQYF. The DNA of the CDR3 is TGTGCCAGCAGCCAAGGACTAGCGGGGGGCGGAGATACGCAGTATTTT.

This clonotype was seen only a few times. The rearrangement links TRBV10-3 to TRBJ2-7; possibly TRBD1 or TRBD2 for D (5 bases each). Germline CDR1 is ENHRY and CDR2 is SYGVKD. The CDR3 has 13 amino acids. Between the trimmed V and J ends, which lost 10 bases and 4 bases, there was a span of 17 bases. The CDR3 region has the DNA TGTGCCACCAGGGACGGGTCGGGGTACGAGCAGTACTTC. It yields the protein CATRDGSGYEQYF.

The J gene is TRBJ1-3, the V gene TRBV20-1; 7 nucleotides line up with TRBD1. J lost 0 bases, V lost 1 base, and 21 bases had no gene match. The CDR3 covers 21 residues. The germline V gene encodes CDR1 DFQATT and CDR2 SNEGSKA (reference sequence). In DNA, the CDR3 is TGCAGTGCTAGAGTTGCGACAGGGACCACCCGGGGGATGACCTCTGGAAACACCATATATTTT. This encodes CSARVATGTTRGMTSGNTIYF.

This clonotype was counted ten times or more. The rearrangement joins TRBV10-3 to TRBJ2-3, with D possibly being TRBD2 (6 bases). Per germline, CDR1 ENHRY and CDR2 SYGVKD. Deletions cut 0 bases from V and 0 bases from J, with 10 bases between. The CDR3 contains 16 residues. The CDR3, as DNA: TGTGCCATCAGTGAGTCAGCAGGGACTAGCACAGATACGCAGTATTTT. It yields the protein CAISESAGTSTDTQYF.

The table lists this clonotype with many counts. The chain is built from TRBV6-1 and TRBJ1-3, with D perhaps TRBD1 (5 bases). V was trimmed by 6 bases and J by 8 bases, leaving 23 bases between them. In germline, CDR1 is MNHNS, CDR2 SASEGT. The CDR3 covers 16 residues. CDR3 amino acids: CASSPGPGPVGHTIYF. CDR3 DNA sequence: TGTGCCAGCAGCCCGGGACCCGGCCCCGTCGGACACACCATATATTTT.

This clonotype has at least ten counts. The V call is TRBV14, the J call TRBJ2-3, with D hard to call. V lost 1 base to trimming and J lost 2 bases, with 13 bases between them. CDR1 and CDR2 from the germline V gene are SGHDN and FVKESK. The CDR3 length is 16 residues. The CDR3 here is CASSQAKVRHTDTQYF. The CDR3, as DNA: TGTGCCAGCAGCCAAGCTAAGGTTAGACACACAGATACGCAGTATTTT.

The rearrangement joins TRBV9 to TRBJ2-1, with 10 bases fitting TRBD1. With 5 bases clipped from V and 4 bases from J, the junction kept 9 bases outside the gene matches. CDR3 size: 16 residues. Germline V lookup: CDR1 SGDLS, CDR2 YYNGEE. CDR3: CASSATGTGAYNEQFF. The CDR3 DNA follows: TGTGCCAGCAGTGCTACCGGGACAGGGGCTTACAATGAGCAGTTCTTC.

This chain links TRBV9 with TRBJ1-1, with D maybe TRBD1 (5 bases). The germline V gene encodes CDR1 SGDLS and CDR2 YYNGEE. Trimming removed 5 bases from V and 5 bases from J, with 13 bases in between. The CDR3 runs 13 residues. CDR3 sequence (DNA): TGTGCCAGCAGGTCTACCAGGGAAACTGAAGCTTTCTTT. This encodes CASRSTRETEAFF. Combining the CDR3 with reference TRBV9 and TRBJ1-1 gives the whole variable domain DSGVTQTPKHLITATGQRVTLRCSPRSGDLSVYWYQQSLDQGLQFLIQYYNGEERAKGNILERFSAQQFPDLHSELNLSSLELGDSALYFCASRSTRETEAFFGQGTRLTVV.

This clonotype was picked up many times. V and J are TRBV11-2 and TRBJ2-2, with D possibly being TRBD1 (6 bases). V was pared by 5 bases and J by 3 bases, with 13 bases between. Germline V CDR1 and CDR2: SGHAT, FQNNGV. CDR3 length: 15 amino acids. CDR3 bases: TGTGCCAGCAGCCTCCAACAGGGCTACACCGGGGAGCTGTTTTTT. Protein: CASSLQQGYTGELFF.

This clonotype was counted many times. The CDR3 DNA reads as TGTGCCAGCAGCTTAGATTCGCATCGGGAGCAGTTCTTC. Amino acids: CASSLDSHREQFF. The chain recombines TRBV11-2 with TRBJ2-1; D remains ambiguous. The germline CDR1 and CDR2 sequences are SGHAT and FQNNGV. The V gene lost 0 bases and the J gene lost 10 bases, with 10 bases spanning the gap. This CDR3 is built from 13 residues.

This clonotype was counted at least ten times. The V call is TRBV12-3 or TRBV12-4, the J call TRBJ2-7; no definite D call. V lost 4 bases and J lost 0, with 4 bases in between. The CDR3 length is 12 residues. CDR3 loop: CASSWGSYEQYF. The DNA of the CDR3 is TGTGCCAGCAGTTGGGGCTCCTACGAGCAGTACTTC.

The chain joins TRBV11-2 to TRBJ2-5; tentatively, D is TRBD2 (7 bases). With 5 bases removed from V and 5 bases from J, the gap between germline ends came to 18 bases. CDR1 and CDR2 from the germline V gene are SGHAT and FQNNGV. The CDR3 extends over 15 amino acids. The CDR3 DNA reads TGTGCCAGCAGCACGATGCGGGGGCAAAGGGAGACCCAGTACTTC. Its protein product is CASSTMRGQRETQYF. The variable domain in full, completed from reference TRBV11-2 and TRBJ2-5, reads EAGVAQSPRYKIIEKRQSVAFWCNPISGHATLYWYQQILGQGPKLLIQFQNNGVVDDSQLPKDRFSAERLKGVDSTLKIQPAKLEDSAVYLCASSTMRGQRETQYFGPGTRLLVL.